This T cell receptor beta chain is drawn from a study of T cell changes during pregnancy in multiple sclerosis (dated by TCRdb to about 2019). Broadly, across the study: Changes in the T cell repertoire over the course of pregnancy were examined in this study in women with multiple sclerosis.

The receptor library was made with the immunoSEQ multiplex PCR assay. TCRdb retrieved this table from immuneACCESS and kept in-frame rearrangements only. Not all clones are present; in checked studies, unresolved V genes account for under half, and no reason is known for the remainder. Recorded for this sample are around 72,000 clones; 85% to 95% of them occurred a single time. The ten largest clones add up to 2% to 2.5% of the sample. Note on this clone: Its binding antigen is unknown. The sample holds no much larger clone one base away, and base qualities are not on file.

CDR1 MNHEY and CDR2 SMNVEV are derived from the germline V gene (reference sequence). The CDR3 holds 16 amino acids from the cysteine to the phenylalanine. CDR3 DNA is the only sequence kept; it has 48 bases, read in frame from the first base. Trimming at the junction amounts to 4 bases on V and 4 bases on J, and the germline ends lie 19 bases apart. The rearranged segments are TRBV27 and TRBJ1-2; D gene: possibly TRBD1, on 5 matching bases. This receptor was taken from a female donor in good health, enrolled as a control in a pregnancy study. The sequencing used peripheral blood, collected in the second trimester of pregnancy. The nucleotides are TGTGCCAGCAGTTCCGCCGGGACTGGCGCTCTCTATGGCTACACCTTC. Translated, this gives CASSSAGTGALYGYTF.